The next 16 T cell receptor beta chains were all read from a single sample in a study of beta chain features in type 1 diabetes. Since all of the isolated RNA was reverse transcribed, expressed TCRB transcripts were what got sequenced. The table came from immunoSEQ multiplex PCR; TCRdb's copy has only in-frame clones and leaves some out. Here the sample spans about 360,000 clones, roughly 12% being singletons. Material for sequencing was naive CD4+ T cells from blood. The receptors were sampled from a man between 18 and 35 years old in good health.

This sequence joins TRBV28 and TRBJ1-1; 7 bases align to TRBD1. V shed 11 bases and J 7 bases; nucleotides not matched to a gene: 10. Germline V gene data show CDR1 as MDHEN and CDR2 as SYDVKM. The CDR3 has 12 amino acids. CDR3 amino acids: CASWGQIIEAFF. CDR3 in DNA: TGTGCCTCGTGGGGACAGATTATTGAAGCTTTCTTT.

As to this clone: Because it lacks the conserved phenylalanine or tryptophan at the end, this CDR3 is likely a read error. Here the CDR3 reads CASSTTGGDNYGYTL. CDR3 in DNA: TGTGCCAGTAGTACGACAGGGGGCGATAACTATGGCTACACCCTC. The chain combines TRBV19 with TRBJ1-2; TRBD1 agrees at 10 bases. Germline V gene sequence: CDR1 LNHDA, CDR2 SQIVND (reference sequence). This CDR3 has 15 amino acids. The V segment lost 4 bases and the J segment 1 base; nucleotides outside the gene matches: 3.

CDR3 sequence reads: CAWSETGNTEAFF. In nucleotides, the CDR3 is TGTGCCTGGAGCGAGACAGGGAACACTGAAGCTTTCTTT. The chain employs TRBV30 and TRBJ1-1; D may be TRBD1 (6 bases). Deletions cut 3 bases from V and 1 base from J, with 9 bases between. The CDR3 is 13 amino acids. Germline assignment: CDR1 GTSNPN and CDR2 SVGIG (reference sequence).

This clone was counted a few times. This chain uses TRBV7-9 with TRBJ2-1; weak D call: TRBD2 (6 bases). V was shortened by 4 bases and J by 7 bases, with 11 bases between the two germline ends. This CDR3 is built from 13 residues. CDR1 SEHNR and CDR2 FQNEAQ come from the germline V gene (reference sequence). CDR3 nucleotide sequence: TGTGCCAGCAGCTCGGGACTGATTAATGAGCAGTTCTTC. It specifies CASSSGLINEQFF.

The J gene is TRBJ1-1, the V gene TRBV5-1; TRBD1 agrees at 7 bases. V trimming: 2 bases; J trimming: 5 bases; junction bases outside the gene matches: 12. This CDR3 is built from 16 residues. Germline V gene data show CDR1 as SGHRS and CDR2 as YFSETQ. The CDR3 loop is CASSFIKTGSRTEAFF. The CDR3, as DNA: TGCGCCAGCAGCTTTATAAAGACAGGGTCGAGGACTGAAGCTTTCTTT. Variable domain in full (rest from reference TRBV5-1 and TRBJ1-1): KAGVTQTPRYLIKTRGQQVTLSCSPISGHRSVSWYQQTPGQGLQFLFEYFSETQRNKGNFPGRFSGRQFSNSRSEMNVSTLELGDSALYLCASSFIKTGSRTEAFFGQGTRLTVV.

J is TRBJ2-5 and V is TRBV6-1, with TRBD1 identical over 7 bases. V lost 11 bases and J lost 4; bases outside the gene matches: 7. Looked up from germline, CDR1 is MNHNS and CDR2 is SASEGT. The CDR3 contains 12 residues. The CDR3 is CAGRGPVETQYF. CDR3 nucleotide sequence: TGTGCCGGTAGGGGGCCGGTAGAGACCCAGTACTTC.

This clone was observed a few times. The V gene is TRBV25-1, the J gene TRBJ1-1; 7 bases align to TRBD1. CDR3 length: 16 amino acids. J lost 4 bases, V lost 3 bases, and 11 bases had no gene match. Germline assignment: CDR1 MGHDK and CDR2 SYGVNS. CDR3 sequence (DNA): TGTGCCAGCAGTGAGTCTGGACAGGTCTCGAGCACTGAAGCTTTCTTT. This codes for CASSESGQVSSTEAFF.

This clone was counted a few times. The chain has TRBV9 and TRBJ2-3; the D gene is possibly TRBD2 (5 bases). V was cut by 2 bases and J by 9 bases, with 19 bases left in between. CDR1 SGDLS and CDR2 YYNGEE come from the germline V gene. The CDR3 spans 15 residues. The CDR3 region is CASSVDSPNTATQYF. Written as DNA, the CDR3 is TGTGCCAGCAGCGTGGACTCCCCCAATACCGCGACGCAGTATTTT.

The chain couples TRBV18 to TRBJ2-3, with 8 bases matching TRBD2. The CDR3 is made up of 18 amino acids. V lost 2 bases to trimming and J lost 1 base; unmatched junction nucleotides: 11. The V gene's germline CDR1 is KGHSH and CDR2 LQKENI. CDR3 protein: CASSPSTPSGGRTDTQYF. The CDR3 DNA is TGTGCCAGCTCACCATCGACCCCAAGCGGGGGACGCACAGATACGCAGTATTTT.

CDR3 residues: CASSLTGSRHQPQHF. Written as DNA, the CDR3 is TGTGCCAGCAGTTTGACAGGGAGTCGGCATCAGCCCCAGCATTTT. J is TRBJ1-5 and V is TRBV28; 7 bases map to TRBD1. Germline CDR1 and CDR2: MDHEN and SYDVKM. With V trimmed by 3 bases and J by 5 bases, 7 bases remained unmatched. The CDR3 runs 15 residues.

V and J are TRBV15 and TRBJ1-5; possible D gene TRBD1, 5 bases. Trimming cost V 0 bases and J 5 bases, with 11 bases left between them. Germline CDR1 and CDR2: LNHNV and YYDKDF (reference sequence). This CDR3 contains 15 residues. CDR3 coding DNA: TGTGCCACCAGCAGAGATCCCGGGGGGGATCAGCCCCAGCATTTT. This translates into CATSRDPGGDQPQHF.

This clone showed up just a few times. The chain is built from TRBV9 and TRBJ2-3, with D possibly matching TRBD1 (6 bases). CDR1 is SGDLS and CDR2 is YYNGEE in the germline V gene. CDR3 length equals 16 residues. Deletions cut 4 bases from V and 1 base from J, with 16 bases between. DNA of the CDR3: TGTGCCAGCAGCCCCCAGCCCAAGGGGGGCACAGATACGCAGTATTTT. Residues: CASSPQPKGGTDTQYF.

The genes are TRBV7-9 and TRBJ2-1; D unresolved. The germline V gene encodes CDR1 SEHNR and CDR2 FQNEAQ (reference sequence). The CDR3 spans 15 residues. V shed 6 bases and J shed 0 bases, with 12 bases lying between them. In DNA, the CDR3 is TGTGCCAGCAGGCCGACTTTGAGCTCCTACAATGAGCAGTTCTTC. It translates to CASRPTLSSYNEQFF.

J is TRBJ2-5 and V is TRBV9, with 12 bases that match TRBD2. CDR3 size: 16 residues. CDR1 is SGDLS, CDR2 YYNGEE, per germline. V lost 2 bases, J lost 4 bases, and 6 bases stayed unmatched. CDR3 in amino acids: CASSVRLAGVPETQYF. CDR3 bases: TGTGCCAGCAGCGTCAGACTAGCGGGGGTTCCAGAGACCCAGTACTTC. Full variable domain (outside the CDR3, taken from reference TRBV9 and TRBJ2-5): DSGVTQTPKHLITATGQRVTLRCSPRSGDLSVYWYQQSLDQGLQFLIQYYNGEERAKGNILERFSAQQFPDLHSELNLSSLELGDSALYFCASSVRLAGVPETQYFGPGTRLLVL.

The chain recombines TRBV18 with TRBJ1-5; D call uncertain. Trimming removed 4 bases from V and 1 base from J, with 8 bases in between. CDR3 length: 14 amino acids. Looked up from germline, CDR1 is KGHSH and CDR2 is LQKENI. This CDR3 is CASSQGESNQPQHF. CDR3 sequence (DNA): TGTGCCAGCTCACAGGGAGAAAGCAATCAGCCCCAGCATTTT. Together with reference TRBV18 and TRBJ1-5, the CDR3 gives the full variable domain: NAGVMQNPRHLVRRRGQEARLRCSPMKGHSHVYWYRQLPEEGLKFMVYLQKENIIDESGMPKERFSAEFPKEGPSILRIQQVVRGDSAAYFCASSQGESNQPQHFGDGTRLSIL.

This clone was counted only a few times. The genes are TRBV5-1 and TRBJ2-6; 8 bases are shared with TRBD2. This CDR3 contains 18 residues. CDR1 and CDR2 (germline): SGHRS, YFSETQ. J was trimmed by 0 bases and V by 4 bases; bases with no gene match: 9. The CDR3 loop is CASSARLARGSGANVLTF. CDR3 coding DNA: TGCGCCAGCAGCGCCCGACTAGCGAGGGGCTCTGGGGCCAACGTCCTGACTTTC.